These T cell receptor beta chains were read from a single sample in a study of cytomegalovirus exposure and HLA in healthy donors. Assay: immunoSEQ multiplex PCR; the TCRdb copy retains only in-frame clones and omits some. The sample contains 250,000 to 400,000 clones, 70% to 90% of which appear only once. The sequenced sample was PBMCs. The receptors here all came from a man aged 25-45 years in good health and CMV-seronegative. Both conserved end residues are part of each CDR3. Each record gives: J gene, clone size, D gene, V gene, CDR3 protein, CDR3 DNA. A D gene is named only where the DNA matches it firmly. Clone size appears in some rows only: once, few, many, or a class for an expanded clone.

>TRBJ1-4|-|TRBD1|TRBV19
CASIKQGGSNEKLFF
TGTGCCAGCATAAAGCAGGGGGGCTCTAATGAAAAACTGTTTTTT
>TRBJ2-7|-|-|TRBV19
CASSGASYEQYF
TGTGCCAGTAGTGGGGCATCCTACGAGCAGTACTTC
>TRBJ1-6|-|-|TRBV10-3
CAISGTAYNSPLHF
TGTGCCATCAGTGGGACAGCCTATAATTCACCCCTCCACTTT
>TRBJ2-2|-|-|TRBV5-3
CARSLTGPNGELFF
TGTGCCAGAAGCTTGACAGGGCCGAACGGGGAGCTGTTTTTT
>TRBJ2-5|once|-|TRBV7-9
CASSSLLTQNQETQYF
TGTGCCAGCAGCTCCCTACTGACACAGAACCAAGAGACCCAGTACTTC
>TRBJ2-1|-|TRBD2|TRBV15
CATSRSGGAYNEQFF
TGTGCCACCAGCAGGAGCGGGGGGGCTTACAATGAGCAGTTCTTC
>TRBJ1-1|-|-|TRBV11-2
CASSFITEAFF
TGTGCCAGCAGCTTCATCACTGAAGCTTTCTTT
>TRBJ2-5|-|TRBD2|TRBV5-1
CASSGEGETQYF
TGCGCCAGCAGCGGGGAGGGAGAGACCCAGTACTTC
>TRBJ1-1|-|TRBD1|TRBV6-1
CASSRQGNTEAFF
TGTGCCAGCAGCCGACAGGGGAACACTGAAGCTTTCTTT
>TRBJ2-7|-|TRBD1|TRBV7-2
CASSSQGAIYEQYF
TGTGCCAGCAGCTCCCAGGGGGCGATTTACGAGCAGTACTTC
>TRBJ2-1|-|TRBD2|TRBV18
CASSLLAGGRYNEQFF
TGTGCCAGCTCACTGCTAGCGGGGGGCCGGTACAATGAGCAGTTCTTC
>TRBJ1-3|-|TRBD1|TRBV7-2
CASSLIPGGSGNTIYF
TGTGCCAGCAGCCTGATACCAGGGGGCTCTGGAAACACCATATATTTT
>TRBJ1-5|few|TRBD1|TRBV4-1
CASSPEQGALGKPQHF
TGCGCCAGCAGCCCTGAACAGGGGGCCCTTGGGAAGCCCCAGCATTTT
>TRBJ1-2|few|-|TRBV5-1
CASSPGQYYGYTF
TGCGCCAGCAGCCCCGGACAGTACTATGGCTACACCTTC
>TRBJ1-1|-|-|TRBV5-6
CASSFISQGLNTEAFF
TGTGCCAGCAGCTTTATTTCGCAGGGCCTGAACACTGAAGCTTTCTTT
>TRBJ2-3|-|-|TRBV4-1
CASSLNRLSTDTQYF
TGCGCCAGCAGTCTAAACAGGCTTAGCACAGATACGCAGTATTTT
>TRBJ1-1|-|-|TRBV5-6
CASSHAGLLNTEAFF
TGTGCCAGCAGCCACGCGGGACTGCTGAACACTGAAGCTTTCTTT
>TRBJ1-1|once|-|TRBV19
CASSRSKEAFF
TGTGCCAGTAGTCGGTCCAAGGAAGCTTTCTTT
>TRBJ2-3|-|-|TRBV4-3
CASSQDRLPTDTQYF
TGCGCCAGCAGCCAAGATCGACTCCCCACAGATACGCAGTATTTT
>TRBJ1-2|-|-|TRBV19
CASSIVNAGVGYGYTF
TGTGCCAGTAGTATAGTTAATGCAGGGGTCGGCTATGGCTACACCTTC
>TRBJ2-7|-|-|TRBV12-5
CASGLTAGVSGEQYF
TGTGCTAGTGGTTTGACGGCAGGGGTTAGTGGGGAGCAGTACTTC
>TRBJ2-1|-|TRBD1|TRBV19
CASIGDRGTNEQFF
TGTGCCAGTATTGGGGACAGGGGAACCAATGAGCAGTTCTTC
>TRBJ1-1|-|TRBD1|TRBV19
CASSDPRGPRTEAFF
TGTGCCAGTAGTGACCCGAGGGGGCCGCGCACTGAAGCTTTCTTT
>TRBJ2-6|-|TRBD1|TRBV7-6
CASSLRDRGPSGANVLTF
TGTGCCAGCAGCCTCAGGGACAGGGGACCCTCTGGGGCCAACGTCCTGACTTTC
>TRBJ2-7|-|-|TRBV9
CASSVEGDRYEQYF
TGTGCCAGCAGCGTAGAAGGGGATCGGTACGAGCAGTACTTC
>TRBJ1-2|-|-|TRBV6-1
CASSEAGGVGYGYTF
TGTGCCAGCAGTGAAGCGGGCGGGGTTGGCTATGGCTACACCTTC
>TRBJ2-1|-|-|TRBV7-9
CATRKDYPINYNEQFF
TGTGCCACCAGGAAGGACTATCCGATAAACTACAATGAGCAGTTCTTC
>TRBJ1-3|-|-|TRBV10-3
CAISESVNSGNTIYF
TGTGCCATCAGTGAATCAGTAAACTCTGGAAACACCATATATTTT
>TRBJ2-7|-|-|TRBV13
CASSTSYEQYF
TGTGCCAGCAGCACTAGTTACGAGCAGTACTTC
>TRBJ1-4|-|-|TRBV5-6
CASSLEFGFRATNEKLFF
TGTGCCAGCAGCTTGGAATTCGGATTCCGGGCAACTAATGAAAAACTGTTTTTT
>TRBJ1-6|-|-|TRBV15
CATSRDRKNSPLHF
TGTGCCACCAGCAGGGACAGAAAAAATTCACCCCTCCACTTT
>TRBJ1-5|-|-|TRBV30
CAWSASSGQPQHF
TGTGCCTGGAGTGCCAGCTCGGGGCAGCCCCAGCATTTT
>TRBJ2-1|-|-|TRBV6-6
CASTKTETYNEQFF
TGTGCCAGCACCAAAACAGAGACCTACAATGAGCAGTTCTTC
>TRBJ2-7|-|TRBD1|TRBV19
CASSLGQGPYEQYF
TGTGCCAGTAGTTTGGGACAGGGGCCCTACGAGCAGTACTTC
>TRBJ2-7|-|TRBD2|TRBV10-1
CASSDDLSGGPYEQYF
TGCGCCAGCAGTGACGATCTTAGCGGGGGGCCCTACGAGCAGTACTTC
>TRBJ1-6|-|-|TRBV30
CAWKDRKGVYNSPLHF
TGTGCCTGGAAAGACAGAAAAGGCGTCTATAATTCACCCCTCCACTTT
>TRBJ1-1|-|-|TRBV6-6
CASSYLTSSEAFF
TGTGCCAGCAGTTACCTGACATCCAGCGAAGCTTTCTTT
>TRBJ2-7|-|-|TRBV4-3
CASSQDGDYEQYF
TGCGCCAGCAGCCAAGACGGGGACTACGAGCAGTACTTC
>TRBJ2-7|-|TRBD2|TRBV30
CAWSLGLAGGYEQYF
TGTGCCTGGAGCCTCGGACTAGCGGGGGGCTACGAGCAGTACTTC
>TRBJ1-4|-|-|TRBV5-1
CASSSLARDIGVWSTNEKLFF
TGCGCCAGCAGCTCCCTTGCCCGGGACATAGGGGTATGGTCGACTAATGAAAAACTGTTTTTT
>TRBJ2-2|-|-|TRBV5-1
CASRARENTGELFF
TGCGCCAGCCGAGCCCGGGAGAACACCGGGGAGCTGTTTTTT
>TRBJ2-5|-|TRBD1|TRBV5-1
CASSSTGPEETQYF
TGCGCCAGCAGCTCGACAGGGCCCGAGGAGACCCAGTACTTC
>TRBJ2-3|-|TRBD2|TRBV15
CATSRDAGGQTDTQYF
TGTGCCACCAGCAGAGATGCGGGGGGGCAAACAGATACGCAGTATTTT
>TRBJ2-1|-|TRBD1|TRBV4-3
CASSQGWTGGGREQFF
TGCGCCAGCAGCCAAGGGTGGACAGGGGGTGGACGTGAGCAGTTCTTC
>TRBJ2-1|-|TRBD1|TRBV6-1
CASRDREVPYNEQFF
TGTGCCAGCAGGGACAGGGAGGTTCCCTACAATGAGCAGTTCTTC
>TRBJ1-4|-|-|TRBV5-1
CASSSSTNEKLFF
TGCGCCAGCAGCTCGTCAACTAATGAAAAACTGTTTTTT
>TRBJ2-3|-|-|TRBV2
CASRIGGSSDTQYF
TGTGCCAGCAGAATCGGGGGATCCTCAGATACGCAGTATTTT
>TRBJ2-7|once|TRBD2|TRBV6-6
CASSFGGAEQYF
TGTGCCAGCAGTTTCGGGGGGGCCGAGCAGTACTTC